These 24 T cell receptor beta chains were all obtained from the same sample, sequenced in a study of blood T cell repertoires in COVID-19. Data came from immunoSEQ multiplex PCR; TCRdb stores just in-frame clones and leaves some out. Among around 60,000 clones listed, about 88% were seen once. Input material: peripheral blood. The source is a man in his sixties or seventies with acute or convalescent COVID-19.

The chain recombines TRBV18 with TRBJ1-5, with D unclear. CDR1 KGHSH and CDR2 LQKENI come from the germline V gene. Deletions cut 3 bases from V and 0 bases from J, with 6 bases between. CDR3 length: 14 amino acids. The CDR3: CASSPSFSNQPQHF. The DNA of the CDR3 is TGTGCCAGCTCACCTTCTTTTAGCAATCAGCCCCAGCATTTT.

This clone occurred once. The V and J genes are TRBV30 and TRBJ1-2, with D uncertain. Looked up from germline, CDR1 is GTSNPN and CDR2 is SVGIG (reference sequence). The CDR3 spans 14 residues. V lost 5 bases and J lost 2, with 15 bases in between. CDR3 amino acids: CAWSRGAINYGYTF. The CDR3 DNA reads TGTGCCTGGTCCCGCGGAGCTATAAACTATGGCTACACCTTC.

The V and J genes are TRBV5-4 and TRBJ1-1; 8 bases align to TRBD1. Germline loops: CDR1 SGHNT, CDR2 YYREEE (reference sequence). J gave up 4 bases and V 3 bases, and 5 bases lay outside the gene matches. This CDR3 spans 14 amino acids. The CDR3 DNA is TGTGCCAGCAGCTCGGGACAGGTATCCACTGAAGCTTTCTTT. It yields the protein CASSSGQVSTEAFF.

The gene calls are TRBV18 and TRBJ2-7; D perhaps matches TRBD2 (6 bases). Per germline, CDR1 KGHSH and CDR2 LQKENI. V dropped 2 bases and J dropped 6 bases, with 11 bases sitting between them. The CDR3 contains 13 residues. This CDR3 is CASSPGAGSEQYF. The DNA for the CDR3 is TGTGCCAGCTCACCAGGGGCGGGAAGCGAGCAGTACTTC.

This chain links TRBV3-1 (or the pseudogene TRBV3-2) with TRBJ2-5; 12 nucleotides line up with TRBD1. J was trimmed by 7 bases and V by 2 bases; bases with no gene match: 8. This CDR3 contains 16 residues. The V gene's germline CDR1 is LGHDT and CDR2 YNNKEL (reference sequence). The CDR3 DNA reads as TGTGCCAGCAGCCAACAGGGACAGGGGGCAAGGGGGACCCAGTACTTC. Its translation: CASSQQGQGARGTQYF.

This chain links TRBV5-5 with TRBJ1-5; 12 bases are shared with TRBD1. This CDR3 region has 18 residues. Germline CDR1 and CDR2: SGHKS and YYEKEE (reference sequence). Losses at the gene ends were 1 base for V and 5 bases for J; bases not matched to a gene: 10. The CDR3 sequence is CASSLIFPGTGGHQPQHF. The CDR3 nucleotides are TGTGCCAGCAGCTTGATTTTCCCCGGGACAGGGGGCCATCAGCCCCAGCATTTT.

The chain is built from TRBV4-1 and TRBJ2-7; 8 bases align to TRBD2. This CDR3 comprises 15 residues. Germline CDR1 is MGHRA and CDR2 is YSYEKL. V dropped 3 bases and J dropped 4; count of bases not matched to a gene: 8. CDR3 amino acids: CASSHPSGGIYEQYF. CDR3 nucleotides: TGCGCCAGCAGCCATCCCAGCGGGGGAATATACGAGCAGTACTTC.

V gene TRBV5-1 combines with J gene TRBJ2-7, with 8 bases identical to TRBD1. After removal of 4 bases from V and 2 bases from J, the junction contained 8 bases not matched to a gene. CDR3 length: 15 amino acids. CDR1 is SGHRS and CDR2 is YFSETQ in the germline V gene. This CDR3 is CASSPGTGPPYEQYF. The CDR3 bases are TGCGCCAGCAGCCCTGGGACAGGACCCCCCTACGAGCAGTACTTC.

The J gene is TRBJ2-2, the V gene TRBV3-1 (or the pseudogene TRBV3-2); 11 positions agree with TRBD2. J was trimmed by 4 bases and V by 1 base; bases with no gene match: 8. Germline V lookup: CDR1 LGHDT, CDR2 YNNKEL (reference sequence). This CDR3 comprises 18 residues. CDR3 sequence: CASSQVIAGGLGTGELFF. CDR3 nucleotides: TGTGCCAGCAGCCAAGTAATAGCGGGGGGGCTAGGCACCGGGGAGCTGTTTTTT.

This chain joins TRBV2 and TRBJ1-3; TRBD1 agrees at 8 bases. There are 16 residues in the CDR3. V was pared by 8 bases and J by 5 bases, with 14 bases of the junction left unmatched. Germline V lookup: CDR1 SNHLY, CDR2 FYNNEI. The CDR3 sequence is CASSIGETGARNTIYF. Here the CDR3 DNA reads TGTGCCAGCTCGATTGGAGAGACAGGGGCTAGAAACACCATATATTTT.

The V gene is TRBV6-5, the J gene TRBJ1-4, with TRBD1 matching over 9 bases. Germline-derived CDR1 and CDR2 are MNHEY and SVGAGI. The CDR3 totals 15 residues. Unmatched junction bases numbered 4, after V lost 0 bases and J lost 8 bases. This CDR3 is CASSYSTGGNEKLFF. CDR3 in DNA: TGTGCCAGCAGTTACTCGACAGGGGGAAACGAAAAACTGTTTTTT.

This chain uses TRBV9 with TRBJ2-1; D uncertain. Per the germline V gene, CDR1 is SGDLS and CDR2 is YYNGEE. V was shortened by 4 bases and J by 8 bases, with 13 bases between the two germline ends. The CDR3 sequence is 13 residues long. The CDR3: CASSPGRTDEQFF. DNA for the CDR3: TGTGCCAGCAGCCCCGGTCGAACAGATGAGCAGTTCTTC.

In its sample, this clone ranks as medium-sized (0.01 to 0.1%). The chain links TRBV19 to TRBJ2-7; tentatively, D is TRBD2 (5 bases). Germline V gene lookup returns CDR1 LNHDA and CDR2 SQIVND (reference sequence). Trimming pared 4 bases from V and 6 bases from J, leaving 10 bases between. The CDR3 covers 12 residues. CDR3 in DNA: TGTGCCAGTAGTACCGGACTCGCCGAGCAGTACTTC. Translation gives CASSTGLAEQYF.

The J gene is TRBJ1-1, the V gene TRBV4-1; 7 bases line up with TRBD1. Germline CDR1 MGHRA, CDR2 YSYEKL. This CDR3 has 15 residues. Unmatched junction bases numbered 4, after V lost 1 base and J lost 2 bases. In nucleotides, the CDR3 is TGCGCCAGCAGCCAAGTCGGGACAGCCAACACTGAAGCTTTCTTT. Its translation is CASSQVGTANTEAFF.

For the CDR3, the DNA is TGTGCCAGCACCATGGGACAGGGAAGGAACAATCAGCCCCAGCATTTT. This sequence encodes CASTMGQGRNNQPQHF. V is TRBV5-8 and J is TRBJ1-5; TRBD1 aligns across 9 bases. The junction had 10 bases not matched to a gene; V was cut back by 6 bases and J by 3 bases. The CDR3 extends over 16 amino acids. The germline gives CDR1 SGHTS, CDR2 YDEGEE.

The chain combines TRBV12-3 or TRBV12-4 with TRBJ1-1; D unclear. V was shortened by 10 bases and J by 0 bases, with 12 bases between the two germline ends. CDR3 length: 13 amino acids. The CDR3, as DNA: TGTGCCATCCTCACTAGTATGAACACTGAAGCTTTCTTT. It yields the protein CAILTSMNTEAFF.

The chain uses TRBV5-4 and TRBJ2-7, with 9 bases identical to TRBD1. V trimming: 3 bases; J trimming: 4 bases; junction bases outside the gene matches: 5. Germline CDR1 reads SGHNT; CDR2 reads YYREEE (reference sequence). The CDR3 runs 14 residues. The CDR3 sequence is CASSSPGQGYEQYF. The CDR3 nucleotides read TGTGCCAGCAGCTCCCCGGGACAGGGTTACGAGCAGTACTTC.

The chain recombines TRBV19 with TRBJ2-1; no clear D. With 11 bases removed from V and 0 bases from J, the gap between germline ends came to 11 bases. Germline loops: CDR1 LNHDA, CDR2 SQIVND (reference sequence). This CDR3 is built from 13 residues. CDR3 DNA: TGTGCCCAAAAGAACAGCTCCTACAATGAGCAGTTCTTC. Protein product: CAQKNSSYNEQFF.

This chain uses TRBV28 with TRBJ1-2, with 7 bases identical to TRBD1. The V and J ends lost 2 bases and 4 bases, in that order; junction bases with no gene match: 13. The CDR3 extends over 17 amino acids. The germline V gene encodes CDR1 MDHEN and CDR2 SYDVKM. The CDR3 nucleotides read TGTGCCAGCAGTTTAACAAGGCCGCACAGGGGTGGCTATGGCTACACCTTC. This translates into CASSLTRPHRGGYGYTF.

The chain is built from TRBV7-2 and TRBJ1-2; D may be TRBD1 (5 bases). The germline V and J ends were trimmed by 3 bases and 8 bases, with 13 bases remaining between them. The CDR3 consists of 13 residues. CDR1 SGHTA and CDR2 FQGNSA come from the germline V gene. The CDR3 protein is CASSFQGLRGYTF. The CDR3 nucleotides read TGTGCCAGCAGCTTTCAGGGTTTAAGGGGCTACACCTTC.

This rearrangement joins TRBV5-6 to TRBJ2-4, with 13 bases identical to TRBD2. Germline V lookup: CDR1 SGHDT, CDR2 YYEEEE. Trimming cost V 0 bases and J 8 bases; bases outside gene matches: 2. This CDR3 comprises 15 residues. CDR3 loop: CASSLGLAGGDIQYF. The CDR3 coding sequence is TGTGCCAGCAGCTTGGGACTAGCGGGGGGCGACATTCAGTACTTC.

The chain employs TRBV6-5 and TRBJ2-7; 7 nucleotides match TRBD2. Germline CDR1 is MNHEY and CDR2 is SVGAGI. J was trimmed by 4 bases and V by 6 bases; bases with no gene match: 9. The CDR3 consists of 14 residues. In nucleotides, the CDR3 is TGTGCCAGCAGGAAAGGACTAGGTCAGTACGAGCAGTACTTC. The encoded protein is CASRKGLGQYEQYF.

The rearrangement uses TRBV28 and TRBJ2-2; a possible D gene is TRBD2 (5 bases). V was clipped by 6 bases and J by 2 bases, with 13 bases between them. Germline CDR1 MDHEN, CDR2 SYDVKM. The CDR3 sequence is 15 residues long. CDR3: CASSSERDNTGELFF. The DNA of the CDR3 is TGTGCCAGCAGCTCGGAGAGGGATAACACCGGGGAGCTGTTTTTT.

This chain uses TRBV12-3 or TRBV12-4 with TRBJ1-5; no definite D call. V was trimmed by 6 bases and J by 4 bases, leaving 10 bases between them. The CDR3 length is 13 residues. The CDR3 region has the DNA TGTGCCAGCAGCCCTCTTTTTAATCAGCCCCAGCATTTT. It encodes CASSPLFNQPQHF.